Below, 29 T cell receptor beta chains from the same sample are listed, as sequenced in a study of cytomegalovirus exposure and HLA in healthy donors. 13 Jbeta primers and 60 Vbeta primers were used for the PCR. Sequencing used immunoSEQ multiplex PCR; TCRdb keeps in-frame clones, though not all of them. The sample lists more than 95,000 clones; 64% were seen once. Material: PBMCs. Receptors originate from a man between 60 and 75 years old in good health and CMV-seronegative.

The chain combines TRBV6-6 with TRBJ2-3, with D unclear. Germline CDR1 is MNHNY and CDR2 is SVGAGI (reference sequence). V gave up 0 bases and J gave up 3 bases, with 13 bases separating them. There are 16 residues in the CDR3. This CDR3 is CASSYSASWFTDTQYF. The CDR3, as DNA: TGTGCCAGCAGTTACTCAGCTAGTTGGTTTACAGATACGCAGTATTTT.

The chain uses TRBV6-6 and TRBJ2-7; D unresolved. CDR3 size: 12 residues. Germline CDR1 MNHNY, CDR2 SVGAGI (reference sequence). Trimming took off 6 bases at V and 3 bases at J, with 9 bases between the two ends. The CDR3: CASRSTRYEQYF. The CDR3 DNA is TGTGCCAGCAGGTCTACTCGCTACGAGCAGTACTTC.

The genes are TRBV7-8 and TRBJ2-4; TRBD2 might be the D (7 bases). The ends were cut back, 1 base at V and 7 bases at J, with 11 bases in the middle. CDR1 is SGHVS and CDR2 is FQNEAQ in the germline V gene. The CDR3 runs 14 residues. The CDR3 DNA sequence: TGTGCCAGCAGCTTAGTGGAGGGGGGGAACATTCAGTACTTC. Translation: CASSLVEGGNIQYF. Supplemented by reference TRBV7-8 and TRBJ2-4, the full variable domain reads GAGVSQSPRYKVAKRGQDVALRCDPISGHVSLFWYQQALGQGPEFLTYFQNEAQLDKSGLPSDRFFAERPEGSVSTLKIQRTQQEDSAVYLCASSLVEGGNIQYFGAGTRLSVL.

The chain is built from TRBV7-2 and TRBJ2-7, with 8 bases matching TRBD1. After removal of 8 bases from V and 2 bases from J, the junction contained 8 bases not matched to a gene. The CDR3 is 14 residues long. The V gene's germline CDR1 is SGHTA and CDR2 FQGNSA. CDR3 sequence (DNA): TGTGCCAGCGAGGCGGGGACAGGAGCCTACGAGCAGTACTTC. Its protein product is CASEAGTGAYEQYF.

This chain joins TRBV6-5 and TRBJ1-2, with D uncertain. Germline values: CDR1 MNHEY, CDR2 SVGAGI. Trimming cost V 8 bases and J 4 bases, with 20 bases left between them. This CDR3 is built from 15 residues. The CDR3 bases are TGTGCCAGCCGCCCGGTACTACGCAACTCCTATGGCTACACCTTC. Translation gives CASRPVLRNSYGYTF.

The V and J genes are TRBV27 and TRBJ2-1; 9 nucleotides agree with TRBD2. V lost 6 bases and J lost 0; bases outside the gene matches: 6. The CDR3 loop spans 16 amino acids. The germline CDR1 and CDR2 sequences are MNHEY and SMNVEV (reference sequence). As DNA, the CDR3 is TGTGCCAGCAGGGCGGGGGGGATCAGCTCCTACAATGAGCAGTTCTTC. As protein: CASRAGGISSYNEQFF.

This clone was seen repeatedly, ten times or more. The V call is TRBV25-1, the J call TRBJ1-2; no clear D. V was cut by 3 bases and J by 5 bases, with 7 bases left in between. The CDR3 loop spans 12 amino acids. Germline V lookup: CDR1 MGHDK, CDR2 SYGVNS. CDR3 DNA: TGTGCCAGCAGTGATGGGAGATATGGCTACACCTTC. Protein sequence: CASSDGRYGYTF.

This chain uses TRBV6-5 with TRBJ2-7, with 10 bases lining up with TRBD1. Germline CDR1 is MNHEY and CDR2 is SVGAGI. V lost 6 bases and J lost 4; bases outside the gene matches: 6. CDR3 length: 14 residues. Here the CDR3 reads CASSPGQGGYEQYF. The DNA of the CDR3 is TGTGCCAGCAGCCCAGGACAGGGGGGGTACGAGCAGTACTTC.

The chain employs TRBV9 and TRBJ2-1; 11 nucleotides agree with TRBD2. After removal of 4 bases from V and 2 bases from J, the junction contained 8 bases not matched to a gene. The CDR3 length is 17 residues. The germline V gene has CDR1 SGDLS and CDR2 YYNGEE. CDR3 sequence: CASSKKTSGTPYNEQFF. As DNA, the CDR3 is TGTGCCAGCAGCAAAAAGACTAGCGGGACCCCCTACAATGAGCAGTTCTTC.

The gene calls are TRBV5-1 and TRBJ2-1, with a possible D match to TRBD2 (6 bases). The V gene lost 0 bases and the J gene lost 0 bases, with 7 bases spanning the gap. The CDR3 consists of 15 residues. Germline CDR1 is SGHRS and CDR2 is YFSETQ. In DNA, the CDR3 is TGCGCCAGCAGCTTGGTGGGGGGCTCCTACAATGAGCAGTTCTTC. It encodes CASSLVGGSYNEQFF.

This chain uses TRBV19 with TRBJ2-7, with 7 nucleotides matching TRBD1. Germline CDR1 is LNHDA and CDR2 is SQIVND (reference sequence). The CDR3 totals 13 residues. Trimming removed 4 bases from V and 6 bases from J; junction bases left unmatched: 6. DNA for the CDR3: TGTGCCAGTAGTACCTACGGACAGGCCGAGCAGTACTTC. Its translation is CASSTYGQAEQYF.

This sequence joins TRBV2 and TRBJ1-2; no clear D gene. Trimming removed 5 bases at V and 5 bases at J, with 6 bases between. Germline CDR1 is SNHLY and CDR2 is FYNNEI. The CDR3 runs 11 residues. CDR3 region: CASSYQYGYTF. The CDR3 region has the DNA TGTGCCAGCAGTTATCAGTATGGCTACACCTTC.

This clone was counted a few times. The chain is built from TRBV6-1 and TRBJ1-5; a weak D match, TRBD1 (6 bases). Per the germline V gene, CDR1 is MNHNS and CDR2 is SASEGT. This CDR3 has 16 amino acids. V lost 2 bases and J lost 0, with 11 bases in between. CDR3 sequence: CASSEWAGVSNQPQHF. CDR3 sequence (DNA): TGTGCCAGCAGTGAATGGGCAGGGGTTAGCAATCAGCCCCAGCATTTT.

The chain links TRBV19 to TRBJ1-1, with 8 bases fitting TRBD1. The germline V gene has CDR1 LNHDA and CDR2 SQIVND (reference sequence). Unmatched junction bases numbered 9, after V lost 5 bases and J lost 1 base. The CDR3 runs 16 residues. The CDR3 DNA follows: TGTGCCAGTAGTCTCCGGACAGGGAAACAGAACACTGAAGCTTTCTTT. Encoded protein: CASSLRTGKQNTEAFF. The variable domain in full, with the rest retrieved from reference TRBV19 and TRBJ1-1, is DGGITQSPKYLFRKEGQNVTLSCEQNLNHDAMYWYRQDPGQGLRLIYYSQIVNDFQKGDIAEGYSVSREKKESFPLTVTSAQKNPTAFYLCASSLRTGKQNTEAFFGQGTRLTVV.

The chain links TRBV5-8 to TRBJ1-3, with TRBD1 identical over 8 bases. Germline CDR1 and CDR2: SGHTS and YDEGEE. Trimming removed 0 bases from V and 0 bases from J; junction bases left unmatched: 5. This CDR3 contains 17 residues. DNA for the CDR3: TGTGCCAGCAGCTTGGCCAGGGGGCAGATCTCTGGAAACACCATATATTTT. Its protein product is CASSLARGQISGNTIYF.

This clone has just a few counts. Here the CDR3 reads CASTLSGWHTEAFF. CDR3 nucleotides: TGTGCCAGCACGCTTTCGGGGTGGCACACTGAAGCTTTCTTT. V gene TRBV6-1 combines with J gene TRBJ1-1; the D is unclear. The CDR3 loop spans 14 amino acids. The V and J ends lost 7 bases and 3 bases respectively, with 15 bases between them. Germline CDR1 is MNHNS and CDR2 is SASEGT.

This clone appeared once. The chain joins TRBV29-1 to TRBJ2-5, with 8 bases that match TRBD2. CDR1 is SQVTM, CDR2 ANQGSEA, per germline. Trimming removed 6 bases from V and 1 base from J; junction bases left unmatched: 13. The CDR3 has 16 residues. This chain's CDR3 is CSVEGAGGHSQETQYF. CDR3 nucleotide sequence: TGCAGCGTCGAGGGCGCGGGAGGCCACTCCCAAGAGACCCAGTACTTC.

The chain combines TRBV11-2 with TRBJ2-6, with TRBD2 matching over 7 bases. The CDR3 sequence is 16 residues long. After removal of 5 bases from V and 2 bases from J, the junction contained 6 bases not matched to a gene. CDR1 SGHAT and CDR2 FQNNGV come from the germline V gene. DNA of the CDR3: TGTGCCAGCAGCCCTTCGGGGAGGGCTGGGGCCAACGTCCTGACTTTC. Protein: CASSPSGRAGANVLTF.

The chain carries TRBV14 and TRBJ1-1; 8 bases are a match to TRBD1. The trim removed 6 bases at V and 5 bases at J, leaving 11 bases unmatched. CDR3 length: 15 amino acids. The germline V gene has CDR1 SGHDN and CDR2 FVKESK. The DNA of the CDR3 is TGTGCCAGCAGTCCCGTCCAGGGGGCAGGGACTGAAGCTTTCTTT. It encodes CASSPVQGAGTEAFF.

In this sample, this clone turned up a few times. The chain links TRBV10-1 to TRBJ1-2; 8 bases fit TRBD1. The V segment lost 4 bases and the J segment 3 bases; nucleotides outside the gene matches: 7. The germline V gene has CDR1 WNHNN and CDR2 SYGVQD (reference sequence). This CDR3 contains 15 residues. CDR3 amino acids: CASSGAQGQDYGYTF. The CDR3 region has the DNA TGCGCCAGCAGTGGAGCGCAGGGACAGGACTATGGCTACACCTTC.

This clone was observed a handful of times. The gene calls are TRBV5-4 and TRBJ2-5, with TRBD1 matching 11 bases. The CDR3 has 18 residues. Germline CDR1 SGHNT, CDR2 YYREEE (reference sequence). Germline trimming cut 0 bases from V and 2 bases from J; bases unmatched to any gene: 9. Here the CDR3 reads CASSLGTGGVMGQETQYF. The CDR3 coding sequence is TGTGCCAGCAGCTTGGGGACAGGGGGCGTTATGGGGCAAGAGACCCAGTACTTC.

The chain is built from TRBV4-1 and TRBJ2-2; D not resolved. This CDR3 has 18 residues. The V and J ends lost 0 bases and 0 bases respectively, with 14 bases between them. Germline CDR1 reads MGHRA; CDR2 reads YSYEKL. CDR3 residues: CASSQDNSVSANTGELFF. The CDR3 DNA sequence: TGCGCCAGCAGCCAAGACAACTCAGTGAGCGCGAACACCGGGGAGCTGTTTTTT.

The chain joins TRBV5-5 to TRBJ1-1, with D tentatively TRBD1 (6 bases). There are 15 residues in the CDR3. Trimming cost V 4 bases and J 7 bases, with 20 bases left between them. Germline V gene sequence: CDR1 SGHKS, CDR2 YYEKEE (reference sequence). CDR3 amino acids: CASSDGTRSIGEAFF. The CDR3 nucleotides read TGTGCCAGCAGCGATGGGACAAGGTCTATAGGTGAAGCTTTCTTT.

The V call is TRBV7-6, the J call TRBJ2-7; 9 nucleotides line up with TRBD1. V lost 4 bases and J lost 6; bases outside the gene matches: 7. The CDR3 runs to 14 residues. Germline V CDR1 and CDR2: SGHVS, FNYEAQ. The CDR3 nucleotides are TGTGCCAGCAGCTCGTCGGGACAGGGCACCGAGCAGTACTTC. Translating it yields CASSSSGQGTEQYF. Full variable domain (remainder filled in from reference TRBV7-6 and TRBJ2-7): GAGVSQSPRYKVTKRGQDVALRCDPISGHVSLYWYRQALGQGPEFLTYFNYEAQQDKSGLPNDRFSAERPEGSISTLTIQRTEQRDSAMYRCASSSSGQGTEQYFGPGTRLTVT.

Remarks on this clone: Other DNA sequences in this specimen translate into the identical CDR3. CDR3 sequence (DNA): TGTGCCAGCAGCTTAGCGGCGGGATACACCGGGGAGCTGTTTTTT. Residues: CASSLAAGYTGELFF. The chain couples TRBV7-2 to TRBJ2-2; a possible D gene is TRBD2 (6 bases). V was shortened by 0 bases and J by 3 bases, with 8 bases between the two germline ends. This CDR3 contains 15 residues. CDR1 is SGHTA and CDR2 is FQGNSA in the germline V gene.

In its sample, this clone was seen a few times. The V call is TRBV30, the J call TRBJ1-1; 7 nucleotides match TRBD1. CDR1 and CDR2 (germline): GTSNPN, SVGIG (reference sequence). The CDR3 runs 12 residues. V lost 3 bases and J lost 11; bases outside the gene matches: 9. CDR3 nucleotides: TGTGCCTGGAGCCTGGCAAGGGGACAGGCTTTCTTT. Residues: CAWSLARGQAFF.

This clone has only a few counts. Here the CDR3 DNA reads TGCGCCAGCAGCGGGGGGGGCACTGAAGCTTTCTTT. Amino acids: CASSGGGTEAFF. The chain employs TRBV10-2 and TRBJ1-1; TRBD1 might be the D (5 bases). The CDR3 has 12 amino acids. Trimming removed 6 bases at V and 4 bases at J, with 9 bases between. Germline values: CDR1 WSHSY, CDR2 SAAADI.

A note on this clone: At one end, the junction sequence differs from germline, possibly due to a read error. The chain employs TRBV7-9 and TRBJ1-1; tentatively, D is TRBD1 (6 bases). Germline V lookup: CDR1 SEHNR, CDR2 FQNEAQ (reference sequence). CDR3 size: 13 residues. The CDR3 sequence: CSSSLPGDTEAFF. CDR3 sequence (DNA): TGTTCCAGCAGCTTACCAGGGGACACTGAAGCTTTCTTT.

The chain uses TRBV11-3 and TRBJ2-3, with 7 bases matching TRBD2. Germline CDR1 reads SGHNT; CDR2 reads YENEEA. The CDR3 sequence is 14 residues long. With 5 bases clipped from V and 1 base from J, the junction kept 3 bases outside the gene matches. This CDR3 is CASSLGLGTDTQYF. CDR3 nucleotides: TGTGCCAGCAGCCTAGGACTAGGCACAGATACGCAGTATTTT.